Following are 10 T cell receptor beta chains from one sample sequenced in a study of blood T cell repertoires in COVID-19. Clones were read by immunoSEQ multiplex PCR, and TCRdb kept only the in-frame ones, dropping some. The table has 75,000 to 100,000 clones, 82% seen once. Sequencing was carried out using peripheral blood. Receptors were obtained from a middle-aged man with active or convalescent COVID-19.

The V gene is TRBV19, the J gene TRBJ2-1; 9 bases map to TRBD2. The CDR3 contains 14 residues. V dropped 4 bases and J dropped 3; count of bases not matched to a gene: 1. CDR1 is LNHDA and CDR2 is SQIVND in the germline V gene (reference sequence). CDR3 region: CASSRRGGYNEQFF. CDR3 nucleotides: TGTGCCAGTAGTAGGCGGGGGGGCTACAATGAGCAGTTCTTC. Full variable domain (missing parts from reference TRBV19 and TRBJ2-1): DGGITQSPKYLFRKEGQNVTLSCEQNLNHDAMYWYRQDPGQGLRLIYYSQIVNDFQKGDIAEGYSVSREKKESFPLTVTSAQKNPTAFYLCASSRRGGYNEQFFGPGTRLTVL.

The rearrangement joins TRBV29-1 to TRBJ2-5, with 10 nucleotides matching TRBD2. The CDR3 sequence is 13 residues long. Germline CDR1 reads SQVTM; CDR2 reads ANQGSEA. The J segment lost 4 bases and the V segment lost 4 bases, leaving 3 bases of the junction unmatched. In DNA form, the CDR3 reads TGCAGCGTTGCGAGCGGGGGGGGAGAGACCCAGTACTTC. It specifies CSVASGGGETQYF.

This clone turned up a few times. CDR3 sequence: CASSIAPGLKLFF. In DNA, the CDR3 is TGTGCCAGCAGTATAGCACCGGGACTTAAGTTGTTCTTC. This sequence joins TRBV27 and TRBJ2-1, with D possibly TRBD2 on 6 matching bases. The V and J ends lost 5 bases and 15 bases respectively, with 20 bases between them. Looked up from germline, CDR1 is MNHEY and CDR2 is SMNVEV (reference sequence). This CDR3 comprises 13 residues.

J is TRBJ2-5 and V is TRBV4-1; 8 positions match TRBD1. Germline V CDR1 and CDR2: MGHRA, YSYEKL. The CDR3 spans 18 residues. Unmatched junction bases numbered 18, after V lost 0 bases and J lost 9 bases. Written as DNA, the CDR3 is TGCGCCAGCAGCCAAGAACTAACCGGGACAGGTTCTATGGAGGCCCAGTACTTC. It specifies CASSQELTGTGSMEAQYF.

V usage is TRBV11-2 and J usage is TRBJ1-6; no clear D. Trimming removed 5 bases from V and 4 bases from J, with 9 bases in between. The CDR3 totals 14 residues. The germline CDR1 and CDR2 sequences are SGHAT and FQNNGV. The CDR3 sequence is CASSPAAYNSPLHF. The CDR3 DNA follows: TGTGCCAGCAGCCCCGCGGCGTATAATTCACCCCTCCACTTT.

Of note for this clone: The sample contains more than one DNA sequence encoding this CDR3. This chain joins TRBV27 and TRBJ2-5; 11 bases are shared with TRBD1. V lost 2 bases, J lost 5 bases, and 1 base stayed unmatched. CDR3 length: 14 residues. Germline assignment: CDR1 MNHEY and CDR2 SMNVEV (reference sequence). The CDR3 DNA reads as TGTGCCAGCAGTTTAGGGACAGGGGGGGAGACCCAGTACTTC. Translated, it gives CASSLGTGGETQYF.

The CDR3: CASSLQGGANTGELFF. CDR3 DNA sequence: TGTGCCAGCAGCTTACAGGGGGGAGCGAACACCGGGGAGCTGTTTTTT. V usage is TRBV5-5 and J usage is TRBJ2-2; the match to TRBD1 covers 8 bases. The CDR3 runs 16 residues. V trimming: 2 bases; J trimming: 0 bases; junction bases outside the gene matches: 3. Germline CDR1 reads SGHKS; CDR2 reads YYEKEE (reference sequence).

Written as DNA, the CDR3 is TGCGCCAGCAGCTTGAACGGGGAAGAGACCCAGTACTTC. This gives the protein CASSLNGEETQYF. This chain connects TRBV5-1 to TRBJ2-5; TRBD2 is a possible D gene (5 bases). Germline V gives CDR1 SGHRS, CDR2 YFSETQ. V was pared by 1 base and J by 3 bases, with 7 bases between. This CDR3 is built from 13 residues.

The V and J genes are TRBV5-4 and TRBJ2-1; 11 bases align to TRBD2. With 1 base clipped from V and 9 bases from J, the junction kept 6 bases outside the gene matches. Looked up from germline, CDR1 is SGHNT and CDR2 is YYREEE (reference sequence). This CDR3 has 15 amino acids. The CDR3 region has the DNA TGTGCCAGCAGCTTGCCGCTAGCGGGGGGAGGTGAGCAGTTCTTC. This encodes CASSLPLAGGGEQFF.

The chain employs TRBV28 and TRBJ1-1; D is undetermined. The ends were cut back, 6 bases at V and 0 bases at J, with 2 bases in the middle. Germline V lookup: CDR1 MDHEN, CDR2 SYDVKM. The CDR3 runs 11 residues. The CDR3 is CASSVNTEAFF. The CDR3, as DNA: TGTGCCAGCAGCGTGAACACTGAAGCTTTCTTT.